These T cell receptor beta chains were read from a single sample in a study of PD-1 blockade in classical Hodgkin lymphoma. TCRdb keeps only in-frame clones here, not all; method: immunoSEQ multiplex PCR. The sample lists some 96,000 clones, over 80% occurring once. The material was peripheral blood mononuclear cells (PBMCs), obtained at baseline. These receptors all come from a human donor with classical Hodgkin lymphoma. Both conserved end residues are part of each CDR3. Fields, in order: CDR3 length, V gene, CDR3 protein.

>15|TRBV7-2
CASSPRGGRYNEQFF
>14|TRBV30
CAWSGGSSYNEQFF
>14|TRBV10-3
CAISEQGLAGELFF
>14|TRBV5-1
CASSLGSGDFGYTF
>14|TRBV11-2
CASSVQGTNQPQHF
>14|TRBV18
CASSPPDRVSGYTF
>16|TRBV5-1
CASSLGLGTATYEQYF
>15|TRBV5-1
CASSTGQGPQETQYF
>16|TRBV5-1
CASADRGLLNTGELFF
>13|TRBV6-6
CASSRTSHNEQFF
>15|TRBV6-5
CASSYRTAQPYEQYF
>16|TRBV28
CASSLSILAAKNIQYF
>14|TRBV10-3
CAITPEGVHTEAFF
>14|TRBV29-1
CSVEGTRRTDTQYF
>16|TRBV27
CASSSIRAATNEKLFF
>13|TRBV9
CASSVDGTDTQYF
>13|TRBV10-3
CAISEGDSDTQYF
>14|TRBV18
CASSPADLDYGYTF
>12|TRBV18
CASSPGVYEQYF
>15|TRBV11-2
CASSLDRLTGNEQYF
>15|TRBV5-1
CASSLSGGLKDEQYF
>16|TRBV9
CASSASPQSSPTGYTF
>15|TRBV18
CASSRQGTDGGEQYF
>14|TRBV15
CATSRAGGYNEQFF
>16|TRBV7-9
CASSPGWRGGGNEQFF
>13|TRBV28
CASRGTGNYEQYF
>11|TRBV6-5
CASRSPSEQYF
>15|TRBV4-3
CASSLTGQGFDGYTF
>17|TRBV4-1
CASSQVLLAGGIHEQFF
>15|TRBV19
CASSPDRGSTNEQFF
>14|TRBV5-5
CASRFGGNNYGYTF
>14|TRBV7-2
CASSNSGKTYEQYF
>15|TRBV10-3
CAISEGPEGAGEAFF
>12|TRBV5-1
CASSLHTGELFF
>14|TRBV11-3
CASSPPGQPYEQYF
>14|TRBV7-9
CASSLGQQVHEQYF
>15|TRBV5-1
CASRRVGTGRGEQFF
>15|TRBV28
CASSPTDREGNTIYF
>13|TRBV10-3
CAISESGFNEQFF
>10|TRBV29-1
CSVGTYEQYF
>14|TRBV7-3
CASSSREEGYEQYF
>13|TRBV11-3
CASSPRQGGEQYF
>15|TRBV16
CASSQLGGGNTEAFF
>13|TRBV27
CASSPNGHTEAFF
>15|TRBV19
CASSRSGGPYNEQFF
>15|TRBV5-6
CASSLRREKYNEQFF
>17|TRBV5-4
CASSVGGAQGAIRTQYF
>15|TRBV2
CASRQLAFSYNEQFF
>12|TRBV7-6
CASSRRDGELFF
>15|TRBV5-1
CASSMDPGTFAGYTF
>11|TRBV5-6
CASSREDEQFF
>15|TRBV2
CASSERERSTDTQYF
>16|TRBV5-1
CASSFPLAGGGDEQFF
>14|TRBV2
CASSLEVGGAEAFF
>12|TRBV5-4
CASGLTRNEQFF
>15|TRBV13
CASSAQTSGNNEQFF
>16|TRBV19
CASSSRLAGIKETQYF
>14|TRBV25-1
CASSESNRGEPQHF